This entry lists 11 T cell receptor beta chains sequenced from one sample in a study of blood T cells in healthy people across ages. A J-beta primer mix and a sample-barcoded 5' primer were used in a second PCR of roughly 6 to 12 cycles. TCRdb reprocessed the 5' RACE reads with MiXCR, giving one entry per CDR3 protein. The repertoire holds about 1 million distinct CDR3 sequences, with around 45% as singletons. Material for sequencing was blood. Receptor source: a woman aged 60 to 75 in good health.

The rearrangement uses TRBV4-1 and TRBJ2-1; 10 bases are shared with TRBD2. CDR3 size: 17 residues. The V gene end was trimmed by 1 base and the J gene end by 1 base; junction bases not matched to a gene: 4. The V gene's germline CDR1 is MGHRA and CDR2 YSYEKL. The CDR3: CASSQVAGGGSYNEQFF. The CDR3 DNA reads TGCGCCAGCAGCCAAGTAGCGGGAGGTGGGTCCTACAATGAGCAGTTCTTC.

V usage is TRBV4-1 and J usage is TRBJ2-1; no clear D gene. Per the germline V gene, CDR1 is MGHRA and CDR2 is YSYEKL. The CDR3 contains 14 residues. Trimming removed 0 bases from V and 6 bases from J, with 9 bases in between. CDR3 region: CASSQDPESNEQFF. The CDR3 coding sequence is TGCGCCAGCAGCCAAGATCCGGAAAGCAATGAGCAGTTCTTC.

The V call is TRBV15, the J call TRBJ2-1; D uncertain. This CDR3 contains 13 residues. Germline V gene sequence: CDR1 LNHNV, CDR2 YYDKDF (reference sequence). V gave up 3 bases and J gave up 3 bases, with 6 bases separating them. CDR3: CATSRVFYNEQFF. CDR3 nucleotide sequence: TGTGCCACCAGCAGGGTATTCTACAATGAGCAGTTCTTC.

This clonotype has only a few counts. This sequence joins TRBV5-6 and TRBJ2-1; TRBD2 matches 13 bases. The ends lost 0 bases at V and 1 base at J; junction bases unmatched: 10. The CDR3 is 20 amino acids. Germline V gene lookup returns CDR1 SGHDT and CDR2 YYEEEE. The CDR3 protein is CASSLVVLAGGPLSYNEQFF. CDR3 nucleotides: TGTGCCAGCAGCTTGGTAGTACTAGCGGGAGGGCCTTTGTCCTACAATGAGCAGTTCTTC.

This clonotype was detected only a few times. The J gene is TRBJ1-2, the V gene TRBV9, with TRBD1 as a possible D gene (5 bases). The CDR3 consists of 16 residues. Germline values: CDR1 SGDLS, CDR2 YYNGEE. V shed 3 bases and J shed 0 bases, with 15 bases lying between them. DNA of the CDR3: TGTGCCAGCAGCGAGACCGCCGGGGGGACTAACTATGGCTACACCTTC. Its protein is CASSETAGGTNYGYTF.

The rearrangement uses TRBV20-1 and TRBJ2-7; 7 bases map to TRBD2. The CDR3 runs to 13 residues. The junction had 14 bases not matched to a gene; V was cut back by 5 bases and J by 10 bases. CDR1 and CDR2 from the germline V gene are DFQATT and SNEGSKA (reference sequence). Written as DNA, the CDR3 is TGCAGTGCTCTGGCGGGAGATGGTGGCGAACAGTACTTC. Its translation: CSALAGDGGEQYF.

This clonotype came up a few times. This chain joins TRBV5-1 and TRBJ2-5; D remains ambiguous. Looked up from germline, CDR1 is SGHRS and CDR2 is YFSETQ. This CDR3 contains 16 residues. Trimming pared 0 bases from V and 4 bases from J, leaving 16 bases between. The CDR3 protein is CASSLARASLTETQYF. CDR3 bases: TGCGCCAGCAGCTTGGCTAGGGCTAGTCTCACAGAGACCCAGTACTTC.

The J gene is TRBJ2-2, the V gene TRBV11-2; D remains unclear. Germline CDR1 is SGHAT and CDR2 is FQNNGV. The CDR3 has 14 residues. V was trimmed by 3 bases and J by 2 bases, leaving 7 bases between them. CDR3 DNA: TGTGCCAGCAGCTTGGAGCAAAACACCGGGGAGCTGTTTTTT. This gives the protein CASSLEQNTGELFF.

This clonotype appeared once. V gene TRBV6-5 combines with J gene TRBJ1-5; D possibly corresponds to TRBD1 (5 bases). Germline lookup yields CDR1 MNHEY and CDR2 SVGAGI. The CDR3 contains 15 residues. With 0 bases removed from V and 4 bases from J, the gap between germline ends came to 10 bases. This chain's CDR3 is CASSYSWAGNQPQHF. The CDR3 DNA reads as TGTGCCAGCAGTTACTCTTGGGCAGGGAATCAGCCCCAGCATTTT.

This clonotype was counted many times. The chain joins TRBV5-1 to TRBJ2-4; TRBD2 aligns across 9 bases. Germline V lookup: CDR1 SGHRS, CDR2 YFSETQ. This CDR3 comprises 16 residues. V was clipped by 0 bases and J by 1 base; unmatched bases: 2. The CDR3 sequence is CASSLDAGGAKNIQYF. The DNA of the CDR3 is TGCGCCAGCAGCTTGGATGCGGGAGGGGCCAAAAACATTCAGTACTTC. Full variable domain (missing parts from reference TRBV5-1 and TRBJ2-4): KAGVTQTPRYLIKTRGQQVTLSCSPISGHRSVSWYQQTPGQGLQFLFEYFSETQRNKGNFPGRFSGRQFSNSRSEMNVSTLELGDSALYLCASSLDAGGAKNIQYFGAGTRLSVL.

This clonotype was detected a few times. This rearrangement joins TRBV20-1 to TRBJ2-1; 11 positions match TRBD2. CDR3 length equals 17 residues. Germline V gene sequence: CDR1 DFQATT, CDR2 SNEGSKA (reference sequence). Trimming at V came to 2 bases and at J to 2 bases, leaving 8 bases not matched to a gene. The CDR3 region has the DNA TGCAGTGCTAGATTGGTTAGCGGGAGGGCGGCCTACAATGAGCAGTTCTTC. Encoded protein: CSARLVSGRAAYNEQFF.